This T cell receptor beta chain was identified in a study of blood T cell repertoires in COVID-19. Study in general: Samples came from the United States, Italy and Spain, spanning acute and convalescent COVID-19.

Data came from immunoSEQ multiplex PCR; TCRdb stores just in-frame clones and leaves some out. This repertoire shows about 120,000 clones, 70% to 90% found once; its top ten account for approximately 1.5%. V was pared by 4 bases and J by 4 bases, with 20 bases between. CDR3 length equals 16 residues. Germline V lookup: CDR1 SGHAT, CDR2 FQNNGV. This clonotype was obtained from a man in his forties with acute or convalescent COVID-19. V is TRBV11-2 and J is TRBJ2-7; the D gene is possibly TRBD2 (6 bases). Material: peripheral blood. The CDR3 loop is CASSSYLEGRMYEQYF. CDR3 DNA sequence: TGTGCCAGCAGCTCATACTTGGAGGGACGGATGTACGAGCAGTACTTC.